This T cell receptor beta chain is drawn from a study of OX40 agonist ivuxolimab in advanced cancers. The assay was immunoSEQ multiplex PCR, and TCRdb's table has in-frame clones only and misses some. The sample contains around 40,000 clones, roughly 80% of which appear only once. Trimming shortened V by 5 bases and J by 2 bases, and 14 bases separated the two germline ends. CDR1 is MGHRA and CDR2 is YSYEKL in the germline V gene. CDR3 length: 15 residues. The sampling schedule covered blood at baseline, cycle 4 day 1, and cycle 7 day 1. This clonotype was obtained from an adult with an advanced solid tumor such as melanoma, head and neck, liver or kidney cancer. V is TRBV4-1 and J is TRBJ2-3; D possibly uses TRBD1 or TRBD2 (5 bases each). The source material was CD4+ or CD8+ T cells sorted from blood, sampled in a trial of the OX40 agonist ivuxolimab. The CDR3 spells CASSKKGPDTDTQYF. CDR3 in DNA: TGCGCCAGCAGCAAAAAGGGACCCGACACAGATACGCAGTATTTT.